These 8 T cell receptor beta chains originate from one sample sequenced in a study of regulatory T cells in long-lasting Graves disease. Time point noted: persistent/refractory GD, antithyroid drugs over 5 years with positive TRAb. From PBMCs, RNA was extracted and then used to make the TCR library. Building the TCR beta libraries relied on iRepertoire HTBI primers, and CDR3 regions underwent Arm-PCR. TCRdb reprocessed the multiplex PCR reads via MiXCR and lists one record per CDR3 protein. This sample has roughly 490,000 distinct CDR3 sequences; less than 25% occur once, and the top ten carry 13%. The starting material was peripheral blood mononuclear cells (PBMCs), obtained when the disease was refractory, from a patient treated with antithyroid drugs. The receptors shown here come from a female donor with Graves disease.

This clonotype has a count of ten or more. The chain combines TRBV12-3 or TRBV12-4 with TRBJ2-7, with 11 bases identical to TRBD1. V lost 6 bases, J lost 4 bases, and 5 bases stayed unmatched. The CDR3 has 14 residues. The chain's CDR3 is CASRGTGGIYEQYF. CDR3 DNA sequence: TGTGCCAGCAGGGGGACAGGGGGAATATACGAGCAGTACTTC.

This clonotype was seen ten or more times. V usage is TRBV11-2 and J usage is TRBJ2-5; 8 positions agree with TRBD2. V trimming: 3 bases; J trimming: 5 bases; junction bases outside the gene matches: 8. Looked up from germline, CDR1 is SGHAT and CDR2 is FQNNGV. The CDR3 length is 15 residues. CDR3 in DNA: TGTGCCAGCAGCTTTAGCGGGAACACGGACGAGACCCAGTACTTC. Translating gives CASSFSGNTDETQYF. The entire variable domain, with the rest obtained from reference TRBV11-2 and TRBJ2-5, is as follows: EAGVAQSPRYKIIEKRQSVAFWCNPISGHATLYWYQQILGQGPKLLIQFQNNGVVDDSQLPKDRFSAERLKGVDSTLKIQPAKLEDSAVYLCASSFSGNTDETQYFGPGTRLLVL.

This clonotype occurred many times. The J gene is TRBJ1-1, the V gene TRBV30, with a tentative D call TRBD1 (6 bases). Per the germline V gene, CDR1 is GTSNPN and CDR2 is SVGIG (reference sequence). Trimming removed 3 bases at V and 0 bases at J, with 8 bases between. CDR3 length equals 13 residues. CDR3 bases: TGTGCCTGGAGGGGACAAATGAACACTGAAGCTTTCTTT. Its translation: CAWRGQMNTEAFF. The full variable domain, its missing parts supplied by reference TRBV30 and TRBJ1-1, is SQTIHQWPATLVQPVGSPLSLECTVEGTSNPNLYWYRQAAGRGLQLLFYSVGIGQISSEVPQNLSASRPQDRQFILSSKKLLLSDSGFYLCAWRGQMNTEAFFGQGTRLTVV.

At least ten counts were recorded for this clonotype. The CDR3: CASSTTSIGWGKLFF. The CDR3 DNA sequence: TGTGCCAGCAGTACCACCTCCATTGGGTGGGGAAAACTGTTTTTT. The rearrangement joins TRBV27 to TRBJ1-4, with D unclear. The CDR3 contains 15 residues. Trimming left V 5 bases short and J 10 bases short, with 20 bases between. Germline CDR1 and CDR2: MNHEY and SMNVEV (reference sequence).

As concerns this clonotype: A much larger clone lies one base from this, so it may be a read error. V usage is TRBV6-9 and J usage is TRBJ1-2; D may be TRBD1 (5 bases). In germline, CDR1 is MNHGY, CDR2 SVAAGI. V was shortened by 3 bases and J by 4 bases, with 15 bases between the two germline ends. The CDR3 contains 15 residues. The CDR3 loop is CASSYTHSGTYGYTF. The CDR3 coding sequence is TGTGCCAGCAGTTACACCCACTCGGGGACCTATGGCTACACCTTC.

Comments on this clonotype: A much larger clone lies a single base off, so this may be a read error. Written as DNA, the CDR3 is TGTGCCAGCAGTCACAACCTTATCACGAACACCGGGGAGCTGTTTTTT. The encoded protein is CASSHNLITNTGELFF. The chain employs TRBV7-2 and TRBJ2-2, with unresolved D. Deletions cut 6 bases from V and 0 bases from J, with 14 bases between. Germline lookup yields CDR1 SGHTA and CDR2 FQGNSA. This CDR3 is built from 16 residues. Complete variable domain (other parts from reference TRBV7-2 and TRBJ2-2): GAGVSQSPSNKVTEKGKDVELRCDPISGHTALYWYRQSLGQGLEFLIYFQGNSAPDKSGLPSDRFSAERTGGSVSTLTIQRTQQEDSAVYLCASSHNLITNTGELFFGEGSRLTVL.

This clonotype appeared a few times. This sequence joins TRBV5-1 and TRBJ2-6; D unresolved. Germline CDR1 is SGHRS and CDR2 is YFSETQ. The V end was cut by 1 base, the J end by 0 bases, with 17 bases between. This CDR3 has 19 amino acids. CDR3 coding DNA: TGCGCCAGCAGCTTGAACGTGGCGAGTAAAGGCTCTGGGGCCAACGTCCTGACTTTC. Its translation: CASSLNVASKGSGANVLTF.

This clonotype occurred many times. The chain employs TRBV28 and TRBJ2-6; D is unresolved. This CDR3 is built from 15 residues. CDR1 is MDHEN, CDR2 SYDVKM, per germline. The V end was cut by 5 bases, the J end by 2 bases, with 10 bases between. CDR3 nucleotide sequence: TGTGCCAGCAGTCCCCGCCCGACTGGGGCCAACGTCCTGACTTTC. Residues: CASSPRPTGANVLTF.